What follows are 17 T cell receptor beta chains derived from one specimen sequenced in a study of T cells in Graves' hyperthyroidism and ophthalmopathy. From RNA transcripts, TCR beta CDR3 regions were amplified. The HTBI primer set was used in a first-round RT-PCR of the TCR CDR3. TCRdb re-derived calls from the multiplex PCR reads in MiXCR, one entry per CDR3 protein. The repertoire includes under 650,000 distinct CDR3 sequences, about 17% of them detected once, and around 4% sits in the top ten. Specimen: blood. The receptor source for this set is a woman aged 25-40 years with Graves' hyperthyroidism.

This clonotype was seen ten or more times. The rearrangement joins TRBV7-2 to TRBJ2-1; possible D gene TRBD2, 5 bases. CDR1 is SGHTA, CDR2 FQGNSA, per germline. This CDR3 comprises 18 residues. The V gene lost 2 bases and the J gene lost 6 bases, with 23 bases spanning the gap. The CDR3 DNA is TGTGCCAGCAGCTTAAGCTTCCCCGAGGCGGCGGGCGGCAATGAGCAGTTCTTC. Amino acids: CASSLSFPEAAGGNEQFF.

V is TRBV30 and J is TRBJ2-5; D remains unclear. The CDR3 has 10 amino acids. The V end lost 2 bases, the J end lost 12 bases, and 10 bases lay between the germline ends. Germline V lookup: CDR1 GTSNPN, CDR2 SVGIG (reference sequence). The CDR3 sequence: CAWSQGPKYF. The CDR3 region has the DNA TGTGCCTGGAGTCAAGGCCCCAAGTACTTC.

CDR3 protein: CASRIERSGRAFF. The CDR3 DNA follows: TGCGCCAGCAGGATCGAGCGGAGCGGGAGGGCGTTCTTC. The J gene is TRBJ2-1, the V gene TRBV5-1; 10 nucleotides agree with TRBD2. This CDR3 has 13 residues. CDR1 and CDR2 (germline): SGHRS, YFSETQ. V dropped 5 bases and J dropped 15; count of bases not matched to a gene: 11.

The gene calls are TRBV15 and TRBJ1-5; TRBD1 is a possible D gene (5 bases). The V gene lost 0 bases and the J gene lost 3 bases, with 12 bases spanning the gap. The CDR3 has 16 amino acids. The germline V gene has CDR1 LNHNV and CDR2 YYDKDF (reference sequence). The DNA for the CDR3 is TGTGCCACCAGCAGAGAATTAGGACAACTCAATCAGCCCCAGCATTTT. It encodes CATSRELGQLNQPQHF.

The rearrangement joins TRBV6-4 to TRBJ2-6, with 7 bases identical to TRBD1. The CDR3 sequence is 16 residues long. The ends lost 4 bases at V and 3 bases at J; junction bases unmatched: 6. CDR1 and CDR2 (germline): MRHNA, SNTAGT. In DNA form, the CDR3 reads TGTGCCAGCAGTGCGTCGACAGGGAGTGGGGCCAACGTCCTGACTTTC. This sequence encodes CASSASTGSGANVLTF.

V gene TRBV2 combines with J gene TRBJ2-5; 9 bases match TRBD2. The junction had 8 bases not matched to a gene; V was cut back by 5 bases and J by 4 bases. CDR1 is SNHLY and CDR2 is FYNNEI in the germline V gene. CDR3 length: 15 residues. The CDR3 sequence: CASSSQSGRRETQYF. DNA of the CDR3: TGTGCCAGCAGTTCCCAGAGCGGGAGGAGAGAGACCCAGTACTTC.

This clonotype was found many times. CDR3 loop: CSVGDTYYGYTF. The CDR3 bases are TGCAGCGTAGGGGACACCTACTATGGCTACACCTTC. The chain has TRBV29-1 and TRBJ1-2, with D perhaps matching TRBD1 (6 bases). In germline, CDR1 is SQVTM, CDR2 ANQGSEA. V gave up 6 bases and J gave up 3 bases, with 11 bases separating them. The CDR3 is 12 residues long.

This clonotype was seen at least ten times. The V gene is TRBV7-3, the J gene TRBJ2-7; 9 bases align to TRBD2. V lost 2 bases to trimming and J lost 5 bases; unmatched junction nucleotides: 7. The V gene's germline CDR1 is SGHTA and CDR2 FQGTGA. The CDR3 sequence is 15 residues long. The CDR3, as DNA: TGTGCCAGCAGCTTAGACGGCGGGAGGGCGGACGAGCAGTACTTC. Residues: CASSLDGGRADEQYF.

The chain uses TRBV28 and TRBJ2-1; the match to TRBD2 covers 13 bases. This CDR3 is 13 amino acids long. J was trimmed by 14 bases and V by 6 bases; bases with no gene match: 7. Germline V gene data show CDR1 as MDHEN and CDR2 as SYDVKM. CDR3 sequence (DNA): TGTGCCAGCAGGGGGACTAGCGGGAACTTCAAGTTCTTC. Protein: CASRGTSGNFKFF.

V is TRBV27 and J is TRBJ2-5; possibly TRBD1 or TRBD2 for D (7 bases each). CDR1 and CDR2 from the germline V gene are MNHEY and SMNVEV (reference sequence). The CDR3 is made up of 14 amino acids. V gave up 3 bases and J gave up 4 bases, with 12 bases separating them. The CDR3 sequence: CASSFSRGGETQYF. CDR3 coding DNA: TGTGCCAGCAGTTTTTCCAGGGGGGGAGAGACCCAGTACTTC.

The genes are TRBV7-3 and TRBJ2-2, with TRBD2 as a possible D gene (5 bases). This CDR3 contains 13 residues. CDR1 SGHTA and CDR2 FQGTGA come from the germline V gene. V lost 3 bases and J 6 bases, leaving 8 bases between the germline ends. The CDR3 loop reads CASSFGVAGELFF. The CDR3 nucleotides are TGTGCCAGCAGCTTCGGGGTCGCCGGGGAGCTGTTTTTT.

This clonotype was recorded many times. The V gene is TRBV7-3, the J gene TRBJ2-7; 7 bases fit TRBD2. With V trimmed by 2 bases and J by 5 bases, 9 bases remained unmatched. This CDR3 is built from 15 residues. Germline CDR1 reads SGHTA; CDR2 reads FQGTGA. In nucleotides, the CDR3 is TGTGCCAGCAGCTTAGGATCGAGCGGGACCGACGAGCAGTACTTC. Protein product: CASSLGSSGTDEQYF.

This clonotype was counted many times. The rearrangement joins TRBV5-1 to TRBJ2-1; possibly TRBD1 for D (7 bases). Germline V gene sequence: CDR1 SGHRS, CDR2 YFSETQ. Trimming left V 7 bases short and J 4 bases short, with 18 bases between. This CDR3 is 15 amino acids long. CDR3: CASYPQGGYYNEQFF. DNA for the CDR3: TGCGCCAGCTACCCCCAGGGGGGCTATTACAATGAGCAGTTCTTC.

This clonotype was detected ten times or more. The chain is built from TRBV20-1 and TRBJ2-1; 13 nucleotides agree with TRBD2. The germline V gene has CDR1 DFQATT and CDR2 SNEGSKA (reference sequence). The CDR3 runs 14 residues. J lost 9 bases, V lost 2 bases, and 4 bases had no gene match. The CDR3 spells CSARRTSGSLEQFF. In DNA, the CDR3 is TGCAGTGCTAGACGGACTAGCGGGAGTCTTGAGCAGTTCTTC.

In regard to this clonotype: This may be a read error, as it is one base from a much larger clone. V gene TRBV11-2 combines with J gene TRBJ1-2; no clear D gene. The CDR3 length is 11 residues. Germline V CDR1 and CDR2: SGHAT, FQNNGV. The CDR3 loop reads CAIRIGVGYAF. In nucleotides, the CDR3 is TGTGCCATCCGGATTGGGGTCGGCTACGCCTTC.

This clonotype appeared a few times. The V gene is TRBV5-5, the J gene TRBJ1-2; 8 nucleotides line up with TRBD1. Germline CDR1 SGHKS, CDR2 YYEKEE (reference sequence). The CDR3 has 16 residues. The junction had 8 bases not matched to a gene; V was cut back by 4 bases and J by 0 bases. The CDR3 is CASSQPSTGANYGYTF. The CDR3 DNA is TGTGCCAGCAGCCAACCATCGACAGGGGCTAACTATGGCTACACCTTC.

Worth noting for this clonotype: A junction boundary mismatches the germline segment, possibly from a read error. The chain carries TRBV28 and TRBJ1-3; 10 bases are a match to TRBD1. The CDR3 runs to 16 residues. Germline CDR1 is MDHEN and CDR2 is SYDVKM. This chain's CDR3 is CASTGTGEVSGSTIYF. The CDR3 region has the DNA TGTGCCAGCACGGGGACAGGGGAGGTTTCTGGAAGCACCATATATTTT.